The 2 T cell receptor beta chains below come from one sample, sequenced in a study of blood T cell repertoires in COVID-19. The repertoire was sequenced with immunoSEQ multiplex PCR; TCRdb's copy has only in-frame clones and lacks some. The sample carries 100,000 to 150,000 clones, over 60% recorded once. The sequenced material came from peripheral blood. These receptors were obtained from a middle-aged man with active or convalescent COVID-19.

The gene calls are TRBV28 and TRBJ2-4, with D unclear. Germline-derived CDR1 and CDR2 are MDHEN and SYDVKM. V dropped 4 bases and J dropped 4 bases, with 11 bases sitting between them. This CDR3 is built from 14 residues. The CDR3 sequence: CASSSGQAKNIQYF. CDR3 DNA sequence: TGTGCCAGCAGTTCCGGTCAGGCTAAAAACATTCAGTACTTC.

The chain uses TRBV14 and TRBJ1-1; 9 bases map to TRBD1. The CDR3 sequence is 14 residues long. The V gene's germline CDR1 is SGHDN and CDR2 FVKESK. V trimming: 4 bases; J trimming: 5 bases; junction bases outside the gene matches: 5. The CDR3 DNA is TGTGCCAGCAGCCGAGACAGGGGGTGGACTGAAGCTTTCTTT. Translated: CASSRDRGWTEAFF.